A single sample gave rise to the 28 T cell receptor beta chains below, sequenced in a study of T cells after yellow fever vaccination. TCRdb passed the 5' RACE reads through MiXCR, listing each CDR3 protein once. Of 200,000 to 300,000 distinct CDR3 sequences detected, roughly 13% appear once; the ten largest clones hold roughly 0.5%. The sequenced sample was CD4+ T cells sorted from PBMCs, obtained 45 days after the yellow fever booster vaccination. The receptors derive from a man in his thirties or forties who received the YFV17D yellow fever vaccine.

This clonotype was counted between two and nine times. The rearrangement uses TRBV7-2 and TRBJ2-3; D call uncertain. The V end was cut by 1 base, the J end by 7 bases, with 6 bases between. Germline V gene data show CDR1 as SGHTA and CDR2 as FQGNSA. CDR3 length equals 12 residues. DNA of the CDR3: TGTGCCAGCAGCTTAGATGTAAATACGCAGTATTTT. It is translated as CASSLDVNTQYF.

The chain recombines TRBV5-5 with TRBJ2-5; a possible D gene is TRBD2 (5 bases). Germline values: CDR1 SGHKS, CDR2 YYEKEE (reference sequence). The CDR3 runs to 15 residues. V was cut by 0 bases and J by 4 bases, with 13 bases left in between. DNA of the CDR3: TGTGCCAGCAGCTTGGCCGCGAACAGCGGAGAGACCCAGTACTTC. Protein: CASSLAANSGETQYF.

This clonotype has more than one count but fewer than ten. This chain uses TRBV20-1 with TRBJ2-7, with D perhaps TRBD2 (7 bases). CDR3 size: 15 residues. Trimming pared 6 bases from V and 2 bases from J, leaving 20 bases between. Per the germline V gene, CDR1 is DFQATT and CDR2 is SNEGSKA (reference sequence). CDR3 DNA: TGCAGTGCCCGAGAGAGAGGGCGGGGGCCCTACGAGCAGTACTTC. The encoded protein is CSARERGRGPYEQYF.

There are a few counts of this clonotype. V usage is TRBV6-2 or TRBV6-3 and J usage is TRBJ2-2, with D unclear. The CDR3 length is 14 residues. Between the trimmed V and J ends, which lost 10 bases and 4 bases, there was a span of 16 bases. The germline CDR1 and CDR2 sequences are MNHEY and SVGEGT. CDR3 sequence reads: CATTPGSPTGELFF. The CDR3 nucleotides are TGTGCCACCACCCCCGGGTCACCCACCGGGGAGCTGTTTTTT.

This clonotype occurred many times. This chain's CDR3 is CASSLVREGYEQYF. The CDR3 bases are TGTGCCAGCAGCTTAGTGCGGGAGGGATACGAGCAGTACTTC. The rearrangement uses TRBV7-4 and TRBJ2-7, with 9 nucleotides matching TRBD2. Germline loops: CDR1 SGHVT, CDR2 SQSDAQ. This CDR3 has 14 residues. Trimming cost V 1 base and J 4 bases; bases outside gene matches: 2.

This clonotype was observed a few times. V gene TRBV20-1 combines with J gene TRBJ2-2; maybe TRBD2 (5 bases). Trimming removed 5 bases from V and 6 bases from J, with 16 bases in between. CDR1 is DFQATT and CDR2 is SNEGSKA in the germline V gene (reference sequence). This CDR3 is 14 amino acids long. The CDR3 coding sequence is TGCAGTGCTGGGTCAGCGGTGAGATCCGGGGAGCTGTTTTTT. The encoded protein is CSAGSAVRSGELFF.

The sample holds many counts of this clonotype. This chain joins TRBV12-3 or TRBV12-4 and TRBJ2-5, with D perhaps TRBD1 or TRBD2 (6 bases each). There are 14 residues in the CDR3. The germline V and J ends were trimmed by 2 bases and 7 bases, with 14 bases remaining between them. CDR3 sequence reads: CASSLMGGAGTQYF. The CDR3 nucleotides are TGTGCCAGCAGTTTAATGGGGGGCGCGGGGACCCAGTACTTC.

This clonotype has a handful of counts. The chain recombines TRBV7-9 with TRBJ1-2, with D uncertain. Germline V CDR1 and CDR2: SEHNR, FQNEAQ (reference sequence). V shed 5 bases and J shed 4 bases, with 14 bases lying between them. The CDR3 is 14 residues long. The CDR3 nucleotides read TGTGCCAGCAGCCAAGCTCGGGCGAGCTATGGCTACACCTTC. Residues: CASSQARASYGYTF.

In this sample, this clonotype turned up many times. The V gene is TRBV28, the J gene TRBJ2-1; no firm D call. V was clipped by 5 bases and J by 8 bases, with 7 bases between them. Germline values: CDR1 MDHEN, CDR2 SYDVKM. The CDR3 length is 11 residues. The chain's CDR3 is CASSSSHEQFF. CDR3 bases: TGTGCCAGCAGTAGTTCTCATGAGCAGTTCTTC.

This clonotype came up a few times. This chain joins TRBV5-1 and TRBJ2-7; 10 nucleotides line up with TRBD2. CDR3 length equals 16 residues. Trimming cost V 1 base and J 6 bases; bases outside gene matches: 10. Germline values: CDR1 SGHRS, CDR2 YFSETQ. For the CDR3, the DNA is TGCGCCAGCAGCTTGACTAGCGGGACGGGGAGCTCCGAGCAGTACTTC. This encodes CASSLTSGTGSSEQYF.

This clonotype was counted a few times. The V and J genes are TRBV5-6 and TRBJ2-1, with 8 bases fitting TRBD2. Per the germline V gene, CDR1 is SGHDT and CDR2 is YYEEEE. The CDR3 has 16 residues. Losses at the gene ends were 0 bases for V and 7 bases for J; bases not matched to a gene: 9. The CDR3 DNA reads TGTGCCAGCAGCTTGGGGACGGGAGGGCTAAAGAATGAGCAGTTCTTC. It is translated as CASSLGTGGLKNEQFF.

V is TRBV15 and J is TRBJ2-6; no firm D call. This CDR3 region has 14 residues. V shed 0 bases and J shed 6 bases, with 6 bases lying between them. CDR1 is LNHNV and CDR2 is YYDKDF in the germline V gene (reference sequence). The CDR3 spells CATSREGEANVLTF. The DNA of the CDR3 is TGTGCCACCAGCAGAGAGGGCGAGGCCAACGTCCTGACTTTC.

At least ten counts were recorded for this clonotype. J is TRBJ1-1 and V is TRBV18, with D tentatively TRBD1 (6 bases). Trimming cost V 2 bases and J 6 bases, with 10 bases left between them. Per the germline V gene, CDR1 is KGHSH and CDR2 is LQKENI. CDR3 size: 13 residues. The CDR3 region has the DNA TGTGCCAGCTCACCAATTACAGGGTCTGAAGCTTTCTTT. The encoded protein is CASSPITGSEAFF.

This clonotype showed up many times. This CDR3 is CSVVSGGYGYTF. For the CDR3, the DNA is TGCAGCGTTGTGTCGGGGGGCTATGGCTACACCTTC. The chain employs TRBV29-1 and TRBJ1-2; D might be TRBD1 (5 bases). The CDR3 has 12 residues. The germline CDR1 and CDR2 sequences are SQVTM and ANQGSEA. V lost 4 bases and J 4 bases, leaving 10 bases between the germline ends.

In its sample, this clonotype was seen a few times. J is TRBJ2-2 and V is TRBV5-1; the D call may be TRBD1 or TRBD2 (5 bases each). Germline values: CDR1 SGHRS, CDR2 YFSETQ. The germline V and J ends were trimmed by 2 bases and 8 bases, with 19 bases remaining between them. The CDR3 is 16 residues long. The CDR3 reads CASSFGLGGVRGELFF. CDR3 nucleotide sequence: TGCGCCAGCAGCTTCGGCCTTGGGGGAGTAAGGGGGGAGCTGTTTTTT.

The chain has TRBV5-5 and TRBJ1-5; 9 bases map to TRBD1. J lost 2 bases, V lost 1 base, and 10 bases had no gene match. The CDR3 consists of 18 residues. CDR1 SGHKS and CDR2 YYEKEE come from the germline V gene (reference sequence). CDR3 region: CASSLFGQGIQGNQPQHF. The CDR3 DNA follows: TGTGCCAGCAGCTTGTTTGGACAGGGGATACAAGGCAATCAGCCCCAGCATTTT.

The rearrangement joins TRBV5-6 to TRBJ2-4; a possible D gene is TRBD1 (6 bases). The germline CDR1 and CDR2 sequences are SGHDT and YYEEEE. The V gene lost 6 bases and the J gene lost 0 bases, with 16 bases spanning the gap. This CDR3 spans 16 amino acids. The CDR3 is CASIRQEYLAKNIQYF. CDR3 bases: TGTGCCAGCATCCGACAGGAGTACTTAGCCAAAAACATTCAGTACTTC.

CDR3 coding DNA: TGTGCCAGCAGCCTCGACAAGGGAACGCAGTATTTT. Translated, it gives CASSLDKGTQYF. V usage is TRBV3-1 and J usage is TRBJ2-3; no definite D call. Trimming took 4 bases from V and 9 from J, leaving 11 bases between them. Germline CDR1 and CDR2: LGHDT and YNNKEL (reference sequence). This CDR3 spans 12 amino acids.

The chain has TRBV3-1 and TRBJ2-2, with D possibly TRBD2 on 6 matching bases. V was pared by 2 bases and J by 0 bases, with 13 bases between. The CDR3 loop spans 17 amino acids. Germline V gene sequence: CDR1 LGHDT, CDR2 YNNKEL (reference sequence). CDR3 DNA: TGTGCCAGCAGCCAAAGGAGGGGTGGTGCGAACACCGGGGAGCTGTTTTTT. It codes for CASSQRRGGANTGELFF.

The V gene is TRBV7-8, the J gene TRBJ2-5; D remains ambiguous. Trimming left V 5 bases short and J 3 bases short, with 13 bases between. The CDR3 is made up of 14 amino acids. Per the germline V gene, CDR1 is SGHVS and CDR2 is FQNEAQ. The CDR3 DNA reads TGTGCCAGCAGCCCACAATTTGGGAAAGAGACCCAGTACTTC. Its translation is CASSPQFGKETQYF.

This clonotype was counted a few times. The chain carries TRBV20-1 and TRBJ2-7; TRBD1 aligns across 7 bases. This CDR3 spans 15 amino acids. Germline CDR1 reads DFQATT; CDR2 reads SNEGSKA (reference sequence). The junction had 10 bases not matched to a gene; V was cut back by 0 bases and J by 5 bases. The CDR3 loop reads CSARDPQGPGDEQYF. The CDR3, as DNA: TGCAGTGCTAGAGACCCACAGGGGCCAGGGGACGAGCAGTACTTC.

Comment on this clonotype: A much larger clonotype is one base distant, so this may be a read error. The CDR3, as DNA: TGTGCCAGCAGCATAGACAGACATGGACGAAAGTTCTTC. This codes for CASSIDRHGRKFF. The chain couples TRBV7-8 to TRBJ2-1; maybe TRBD1 (5 bases). The V and J ends lost 5 bases and 14 bases respectively, with 19 bases between them. The CDR3 runs 13 residues. In germline, CDR1 is SGHVS, CDR2 FQNEAQ.

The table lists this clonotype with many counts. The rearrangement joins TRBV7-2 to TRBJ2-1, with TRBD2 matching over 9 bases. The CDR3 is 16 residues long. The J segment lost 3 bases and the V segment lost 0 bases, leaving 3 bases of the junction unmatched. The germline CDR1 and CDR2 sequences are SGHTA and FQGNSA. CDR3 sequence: CASSLAGAGGYNEQFF. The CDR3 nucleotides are TGTGCCAGCAGCTTAGCGGGAGCGGGAGGCTACAATGAGCAGTTCTTC. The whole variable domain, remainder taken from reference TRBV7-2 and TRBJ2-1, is GAGVSQSPSNKVTEKGKDVELRCDPISGHTALYWYRQSLGQGLEFLIYFQGNSAPDKSGLPSDRFSAERTGGSVSTLTIQRTQQEDSAVYLCASSLAGAGGYNEQFFGPGTRLTVL.

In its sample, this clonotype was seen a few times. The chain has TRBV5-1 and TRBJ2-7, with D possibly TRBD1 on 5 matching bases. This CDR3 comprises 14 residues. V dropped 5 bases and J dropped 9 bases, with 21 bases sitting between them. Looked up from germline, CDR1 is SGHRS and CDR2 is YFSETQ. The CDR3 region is CASRPDTRPPGQYF. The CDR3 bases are TGCGCCAGCAGACCGGACACCCGACCCCCCGGGCAGTACTTC.

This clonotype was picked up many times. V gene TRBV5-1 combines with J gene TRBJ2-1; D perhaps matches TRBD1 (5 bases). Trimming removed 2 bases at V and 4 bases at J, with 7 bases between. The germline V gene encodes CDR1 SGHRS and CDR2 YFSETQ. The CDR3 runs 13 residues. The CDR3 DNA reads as TGCGCCAGCAGCTTTCAGGGATACAATGAGCAGTTCTTC. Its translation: CASSFQGYNEQFF. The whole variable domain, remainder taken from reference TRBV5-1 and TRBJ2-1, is KAGVTQTPRYLIKTRGQQVTLSCSPISGHRSVSWYQQTPGQGLQFLFEYFSETQRNKGNFPGRFSGRQFSNSRSEMNVSTLELGDSALYLCASSFQGYNEQFFGPGTRLTVL.

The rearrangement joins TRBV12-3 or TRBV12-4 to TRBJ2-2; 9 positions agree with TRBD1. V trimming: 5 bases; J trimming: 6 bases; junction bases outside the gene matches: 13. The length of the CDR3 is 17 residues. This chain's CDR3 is CASSTRTGGRIAGELFF. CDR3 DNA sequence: TGTGCCAGCAGTACCCGAACAGGGGGCAGGATCGCCGGGGAGCTGTTTTTT.

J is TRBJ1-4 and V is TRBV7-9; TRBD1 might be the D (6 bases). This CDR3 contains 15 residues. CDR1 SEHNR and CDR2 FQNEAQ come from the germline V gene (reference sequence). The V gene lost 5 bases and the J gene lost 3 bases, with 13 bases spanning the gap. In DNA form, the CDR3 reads TGTGCCAGCAGCACCAAGTGGGGGCCTAATGAAAAACTGTTTTTT. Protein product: CASSTKWGPNEKLFF.

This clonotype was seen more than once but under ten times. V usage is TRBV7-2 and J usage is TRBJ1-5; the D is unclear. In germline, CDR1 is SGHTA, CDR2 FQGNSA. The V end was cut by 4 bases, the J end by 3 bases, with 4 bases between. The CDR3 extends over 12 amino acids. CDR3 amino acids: CASSSYNQPQHF. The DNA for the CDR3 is TGTGCCAGCAGCTCCTACAATCAGCCCCAGCATTTT.